The rows below give T cell receptor beta chains drawn from one sample of a study of blood T cell repertoires in COVID-19. Clones were sequenced by immunoSEQ multiplex PCR, and TCRdb holds only the in-frame ones, with some missing. In the table there are about 140,000 clones, approximately 88% of which are singletons. Sequencing was performed on PBMCs or T cells enriched from blood (not recorded which). These receptors were obtained from a man aged 40-55 years with acute COVID-19. Both conserved end residues are part of each CDR3. Each record gives: V gene, J gene, D gene, clone size, CDR3 protein, CDR3 DNA. The D gene is left open where the match is weak. Clone size, where shown, is once, few, many, or a class for clones that have expanded.

TRBV15,TRBJ1-3,.,.,CATSRDPGEGNTIYF,TGTGCCACCAGCAGAGACCCAGGGGAAGGAAACACCATATATTTT
TRBV6-4,TRBJ1-1,TRBD1,.,CASRFGQGDEAFF,TGTGCCAGCAGGTTTGGACAGGGGGATGAAGCTTTCTTT
TRBV9,TRBJ2-1,.,.,CASSVSGRYNEQFF,TGTGCCAGCAGCGTCTCAGGGCGCTACAATGAGCAGTTCTTC
TRBV4-1,TRBJ2-7,.,.,CASSPLDPRVQYF,TGCGCCAGCAGCCCCCTTGACCCACGGGTGCAGTACTTC
TRBV29-1,TRBJ1-1,.,.,CSADDRLNTEAFF,TGCAGCGCTGACGACAGGCTGAACACTGAAGCTTTCTTT
TRBV10-3,TRBJ2-5,TRBD1,.,CAIRGDRGDQETQYF,TGTGCCATCAGGGGGGACAGGGGCGACCAAGAGACCCAGTACTTC
TRBV6-4,TRBJ2-1,TRBD2,.,CASSREAGDGNEQFF,TGTGCCAGCAGTCGAGAAGCGGGAGATGGGAATGAGCAGTTCTTC
TRBV4-1,TRBJ2-1,TRBD1,.,CASSQPGQGYNEQFF,TGCGCCAGCAGCCAACCGGGACAGGGATACAATGAGCAGTTCTTC
TRBV7-2,TRBJ2-7,TRBD1,.,CASSLGQGPPYEQYF,TGTGCCAGCAGCTTAGGACAGGGCCCTCCCTACGAGCAGTACTTC
TRBV19,TRBJ2-2,TRBD2,few,CASTTAGGRGELFF,TGTGCCAGTACCACAGCGGGGGGCCGCGGGGAGCTGTTTTTT
TRBV10-2,TRBJ1-6,.,.,CASSESGGYSYNSPLHF,TGCGCCAGCAGTGAGTCGGGGGGATACTCATATAATTCACCCCTCCACTTT
TRBV28,TRBJ2-7,.,.,CASTLGVTVTAQYF,TGTGCCAGCACCCTGGGTGTGACAGTTACCGCGCAGTACTTC
TRBV2,TRBJ2-3,TRBD1,.,CASSEKGQVTDTQYF,TGTGCCAGCAGTGAGAAAGGACAGGTAACAGATACGCAGTATTTT
TRBV28,TRBJ1-5,.,.,CASSLTGSNQPQHF,TGTGCCAGCAGTTTAACGGGGTCCAATCAGCCCCAGCATTTT
TRBV14,TRBJ1-2,TRBD1,.,CASSGGTGEGYTF,TGTGCCAGCAGCGGGGGGACAGGGGAAGGCTACACCTTC
TRBV5-5,TRBJ1-5,.,.,CASTLISGNQPQHF,TGTGCCAGCACCCTCATCTCGGGCAATCAGCCCCAGCATTTT
TRBV19,TRBJ2-5,.,.,CASSPSSGGRGTQYF,TGTGCCAGTAGTCCCAGTTCGGGTGGTCGAGGGACCCAGTACTTC
TRBV27,TRBJ1-6,.,.,CASAAYNSPLHF,TGTGCCAGCGCAGCCTATAATTCACCCCTCCACTTT
TRBV5-4,TRBJ1-2,TRBD1,.,CASIDRGQYEIYTF,TGTGCCAGCATCGACCGGGGACAGTACGAAATATACACCTTC
TRBV28,TRBJ1-1,.,once,CASSFHRVNTEAFF,TGTGCCAGCAGTTTTCACAGGGTGAACACTGAAGCTTTCTTT
TRBV6-2/TRBV6-3,TRBJ2-5,.,.,CASSYPGQSRTQYF,TGTGCCAGCAGTTATCCTGGACAGAGTAGGACCCAGTACTTC
TRBV30,TRBJ1-3,.,.,CAWIKSSGNTIYF,TGTGCCTGGATCAAGAGCTCTGGAAACACCATATATTTT
TRBV10-3,TRBJ2-7,.,once,CAISESGQVLAYEQYF,TGTGCCATCAGTGAGTCGGGGCAGGTTCTTGCCTACGAGCAGTACTTC
TRBV2,TRBJ2-5,TRBD2,.,CASSEGVREENF,TGTGCCAGCAGTGAGGGGGTGCGGGAGGAAAACTTC
TRBV5-1,TRBJ2-7,.,.,CASSSRLGGLYEQYF,TGCGCCAGCAGCTCGCGCTTAGGGGGTCTCTACGAGCAGTACTTC
TRBV6-5,TRBJ2-7,.,few,CASSYRGSGEQYF,TGTGCCAGCAGTTACCGAGGGTCGGGCGAGCAGTACTTC
TRBV19,TRBJ1-5,.,.,CASKVIDSYQPQHF,TGTGCCAGTAAGGTAATAGACAGTTATCAGCCCCAGCATTTT
TRBV24-1,TRBJ1-2,TRBD1,.,CATSDLNRGEGYTF,TGTGCCACCAGTGATTTGAACAGGGGCGAGGGCTACACCTTC
TRBV7-2,TRBJ1-1,.,once,CASSLEPRGNTEAFF,TGTGCCAGCAGCTTAGAACCCAGGGGGAACACTGAAGCTTTCTTT
TRBV5-1,TRBJ2-2,TRBD1,.,CASSNRDRDTGELFF,TGCGCCAGCAGCAACCGGGACAGAGACACCGGGGAGCTGTTTTTT
TRBV19,TRBJ1-1,.,.,CASSRTKNTEAFF,TGTGCCAGTAGCCGGACAAAGAACACTGAAGCTTTCTTT
TRBV19,TRBJ2-1,TRBD2,.,CASSINSGSLNEQFF,TGTGCCAGTAGTATAAATAGCGGGAGCCTTAATGAGCAGTTCTTC